The rows below give T cell receptor beta chains drawn from one sample of a study of cytomegalovirus exposure and HLA in healthy donors. TCRdb's copy holds only in-frame clones and misses some; the assay was immunoSEQ multiplex PCR. This repertoire shows under 250,000 clones, less than 85% found once; its top ten account for around 5.5%. What was sequenced was PBMCs. These receptors originate from a woman aged 18-29 years in good health and CMV-seronegative. CDR3s include the opening cysteine and the closing phenylalanine or tryptophan. A D gene is named only where the DNA matches it firmly. Clone size, where shown, is once, few, many, or a class for clones that have expanded.

>-|-|TRBV29-1|TRBJ2-3
CSVPSPLRTDTQYF
TGCAGCGTTCCCTCACCTTTACGCACAGATACGCAGTATTTT
>-|-|TRBV2|TRBJ2-3
CASSVADTQYF
TGTGCCAGCAGTGTGGCAGATACGCAGTATTTT
>TRBD1|-|TRBV27|TRBJ2-7
CASSRDRPTYEQYF
TGTGCCAGCAGCAGGGACAGGCCCACCTACGAGCAGTACTTC
>TRBD1|-|TRBV10-3|TRBJ2-7
CAISSSPTGGTSYEQYF
TGTGCCATCAGTTCCTCACCAACAGGGGGTACTTCCTACGAGCAGTACTTC
>-|-|TRBV7-9|TRBJ1-4
CASSLAGSAEKLFF
TGTGCCAGCAGCTTAGCAGGGTCTGCGGAAAAACTGTTTTTT
>TRBD1|-|TRBV7-2|TRBJ1-2
CASSTMDRARGYTF
TGTGCCAGCAGCACTATGGACAGGGCGAGGGGCTACACCTTC
>-|-|TRBV30|TRBJ2-7
CAWGGGTVPSYEQYF
TGTGCCTGGGGGGGAGGGACAGTGCCATCCTACGAGCAGTACTTC
>-|-|TRBV6-1|TRBJ2-1
CASSGTPHNEQFF
TGTGCCAGCAGCGGGACACCACACAATGAGCAGTTCTTC
>TRBD1|-|TRBV6-5|TRBJ1-3
CASSGQGLNTIYF
TGTGCCAGCAGCGGACAGGGGTTGAACACCATATATTTT
>TRBD1|-|TRBV29-1|TRBJ2-3
CSFRGVTGDTDTQYF
TGCAGTTTCAGGGGGGTGACAGGGGACACAGATACGCAGTATTTT
>TRBD2|-|TRBV7-3|TRBJ2-1
CASSLGLAGVDEQFF
TGTGCCAGCAGCTTAGGACTAGCGGGAGTAGATGAGCAGTTCTTC
>-|-|TRBV6-1|TRBJ1-2
CASNRGSNYGYTF
TGTGCCAGCAATAGAGGGAGTAACTATGGCTACACCTTC
>TRBD1|-|TRBV5-1|TRBJ1-1
CASSLAGQTNTEAFF
TGCGCCAGCAGCTTGGCGGGACAGACGAACACTGAAGCTTTCTTT
>-|-|TRBV19|TRBJ1-5
CASSIRGAYSNQPQHF
TGTGCCAGTAGTATCAGGGGCGCTTATAGCAATCAGCCCCAGCATTTT
>-|-|TRBV30|TRBJ1-2
CAWSPNQGYGYTF
TGTGCCTGGAGCCCCAACCAGGGATACGGCTACACCTTC
>-|-|TRBV18|TRBJ2-7
CASSPTEGTDYEQYF
TGTGCCAGCTCACCGACGGAGGGGACCGACTACGAGCAGTACTTC
>-|-|TRBV2|TRBJ1-2
CASSADPRPGGYTF
TGTGCCAGCAGTGCCGACCCTCGACCGGGTGGCTACACCTTC
>-|once|TRBV4-1|TRBJ1-5
CASSRGGDNQPQHF
TGCGCCAGCAGCCGAGGAGGGGACAATCAGCCCCAGCATTTT
>-|few|TRBV6-1|TRBJ2-6
CASSVRSDQTGANVLTF
TGTGCCAGCAGTGTACGGTCCGACCAAACTGGGGCCAACGTCCTGACTTTC
>TRBD1|-|TRBV28|TRBJ1-2
CASSVDRDLYGYTF
TGTGCCAGCAGTGTGGACAGGGATCTATATGGCTACACCTTC